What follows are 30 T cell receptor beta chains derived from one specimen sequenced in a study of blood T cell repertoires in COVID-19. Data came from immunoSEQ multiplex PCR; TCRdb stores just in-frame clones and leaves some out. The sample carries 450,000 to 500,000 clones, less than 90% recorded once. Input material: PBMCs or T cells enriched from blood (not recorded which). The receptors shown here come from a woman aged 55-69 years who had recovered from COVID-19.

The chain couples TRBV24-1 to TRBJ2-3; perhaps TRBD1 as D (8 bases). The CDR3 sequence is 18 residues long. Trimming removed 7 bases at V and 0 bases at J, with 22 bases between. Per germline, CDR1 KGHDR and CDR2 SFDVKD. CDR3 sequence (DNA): TGTGCCACCAGCACCTGGGGGGGAGGACAGGGAAGCACAGATACGCAGTATTTT. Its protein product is CATSTWGGGQGSTDTQYF.

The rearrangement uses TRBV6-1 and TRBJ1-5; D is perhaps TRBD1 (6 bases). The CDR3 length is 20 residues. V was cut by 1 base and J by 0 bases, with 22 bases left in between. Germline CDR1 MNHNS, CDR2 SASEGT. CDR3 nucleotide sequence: TGTGCCAGCAGTGAAGAAGGGGGGGAATCCTACAGCTATAGCAATCAGCCCCAGCATTTT. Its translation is CASSEEGGESYSYSNQPQHF.

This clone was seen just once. This CDR3 reads CASTSQGDYGYTF. CDR3 DNA sequence: TGTGCCAGCACCAGCCAGGGGGACTATGGCTACACCTTC. The rearrangement uses TRBV2 and TRBJ1-2; TRBD1 aligns across 7 bases. The CDR3 is 13 amino acids. Unmatched junction bases numbered 5, after V lost 7 bases and J lost 3 bases. CDR1 is SNHLY and CDR2 is FYNNEI in the germline V gene. Full variable domain (remainder filled in from reference TRBV2 and TRBJ1-2): EPEVTQTPSHQVTQMGQEVILRCVPISNHLYFYWYRQILGQKVEFLVSFYNNEISEKSEIFDDQFSVERPDGSNFTLKIRSTKLEDSAMYFCASTSQGDYGYTFGSGTRLTVV.

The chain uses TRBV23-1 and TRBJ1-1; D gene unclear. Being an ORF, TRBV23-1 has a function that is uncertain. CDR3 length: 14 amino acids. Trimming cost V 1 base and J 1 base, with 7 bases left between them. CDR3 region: CASSQFHGNTEAFF. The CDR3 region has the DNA TGCGCCAGCAGTCAATTCCACGGGAACACTGAAGCTTTCTTT.

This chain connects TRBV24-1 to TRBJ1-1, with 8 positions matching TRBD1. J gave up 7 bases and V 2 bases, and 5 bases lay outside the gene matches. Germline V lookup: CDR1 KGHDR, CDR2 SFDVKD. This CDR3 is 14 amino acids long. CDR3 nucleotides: TGTGCCACCAGTGATTCAACAGGGGGAAATGAAGCTTTCTTT. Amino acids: CATSDSTGGNEAFF.

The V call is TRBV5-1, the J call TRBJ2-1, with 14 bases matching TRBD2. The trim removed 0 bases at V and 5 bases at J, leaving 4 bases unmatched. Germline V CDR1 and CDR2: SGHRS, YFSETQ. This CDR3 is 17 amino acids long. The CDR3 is CASSLAPGLAGDNEQFF. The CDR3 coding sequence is TGCGCCAGCAGCTTGGCCCCGGGACTAGCGGGGGACAATGAGCAGTTCTTC. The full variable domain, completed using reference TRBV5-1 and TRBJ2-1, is KAGVTQTPRYLIKTRGQQVTLSCSPISGHRSVSWYQQTPGQGLQFLFEYFSETQRNKGNFPGRFSGRQFSNSRSEMNVSTLELGDSALYLCASSLAPGLAGDNEQFFGPGTRLTVL.

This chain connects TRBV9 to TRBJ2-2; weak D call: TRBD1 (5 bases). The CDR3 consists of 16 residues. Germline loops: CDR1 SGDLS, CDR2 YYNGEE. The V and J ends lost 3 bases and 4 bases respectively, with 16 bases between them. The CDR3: CASSAWSRAGTGELFF. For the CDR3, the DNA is TGTGCCAGCAGCGCCTGGAGCAGGGCTGGCACCGGGGAGCTGTTTTTT.

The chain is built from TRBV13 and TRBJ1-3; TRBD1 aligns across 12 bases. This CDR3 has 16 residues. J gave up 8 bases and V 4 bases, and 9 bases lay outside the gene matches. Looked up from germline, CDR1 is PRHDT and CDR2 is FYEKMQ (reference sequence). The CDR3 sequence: CASSSRDRGRGDTIYF. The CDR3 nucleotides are TGTGCCAGCAGCTCCCGGGACAGGGGGCGCGGGGACACCATATATTTT. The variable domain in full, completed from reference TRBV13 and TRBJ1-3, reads AAGVIQSPRHLIKEKRETATLKCYPIPRHDTVYWYQQGPGQDPQFLISFYEKMQSDKGSIPDRFSAQQFSDYHSELNMSSLELGDSALYFCASSSRDRGRGDTIYFGEGSWLTVV.

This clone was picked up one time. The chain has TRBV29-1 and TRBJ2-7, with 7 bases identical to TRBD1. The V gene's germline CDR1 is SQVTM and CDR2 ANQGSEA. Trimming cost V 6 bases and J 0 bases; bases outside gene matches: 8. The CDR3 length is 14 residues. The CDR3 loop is CSVQGTVSSYEQYF. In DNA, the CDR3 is TGCAGCGTCCAAGGGACAGTGAGCTCCTACGAGCAGTACTTC.

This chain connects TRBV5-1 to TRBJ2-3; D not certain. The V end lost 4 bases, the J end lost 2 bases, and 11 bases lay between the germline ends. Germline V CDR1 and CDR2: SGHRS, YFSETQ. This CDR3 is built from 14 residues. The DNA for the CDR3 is TGCGCCAGCAGCCTGGGTCCGTTCACAGATACGCAGTATTTT. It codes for CASSLGPFTDTQYF.

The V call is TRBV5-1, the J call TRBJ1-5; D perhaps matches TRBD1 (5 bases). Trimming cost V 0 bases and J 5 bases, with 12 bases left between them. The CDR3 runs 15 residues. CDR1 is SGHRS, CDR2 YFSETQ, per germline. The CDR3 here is CASSLGGGLDQPQHF. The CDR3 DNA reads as TGCGCCAGCAGCTTGGGCGGGGGTCTAGATCAGCCCCAGCATTTT.

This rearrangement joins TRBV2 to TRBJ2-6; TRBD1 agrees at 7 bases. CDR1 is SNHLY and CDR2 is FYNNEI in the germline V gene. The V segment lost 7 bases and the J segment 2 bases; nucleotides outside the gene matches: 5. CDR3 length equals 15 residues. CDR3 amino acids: CASILDRAGANVLTF. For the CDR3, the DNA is TGTGCCAGCATCCTAGACAGGGCTGGGGCCAACGTCCTGACTTTC.

The CDR3 loop reads CASSERQGVTGELFF. The DNA for the CDR3 is TGTGCCAGCAGTGAAAGACAGGGGGTGACCGGGGAGCTGTTTTTT. J is TRBJ2-2 and V is TRBV6-1; 9 bases map to TRBD1. After removal of 2 bases from V and 5 bases from J, the junction contained 3 bases not matched to a gene. Germline V gene data show CDR1 as MNHNS and CDR2 as SASEGT. The CDR3 contains 15 residues.

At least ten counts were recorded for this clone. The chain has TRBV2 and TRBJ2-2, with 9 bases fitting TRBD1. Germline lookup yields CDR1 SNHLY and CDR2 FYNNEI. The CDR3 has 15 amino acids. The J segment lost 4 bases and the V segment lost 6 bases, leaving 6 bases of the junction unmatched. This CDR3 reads CASSAGTGSTGELFF. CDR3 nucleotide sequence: TGTGCCAGCAGCGCCGGGACAGGGTCCACCGGGGAGCTGTTTTTT.

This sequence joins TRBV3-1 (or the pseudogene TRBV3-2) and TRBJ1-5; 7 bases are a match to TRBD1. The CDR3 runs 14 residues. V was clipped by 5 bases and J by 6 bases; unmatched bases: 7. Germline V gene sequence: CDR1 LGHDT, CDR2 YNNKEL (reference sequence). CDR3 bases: TGTGCCAGCAGCTACACAGGGGCAAGTCAGCCCCAGCATTTT. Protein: CASSYTGASQPQHF.

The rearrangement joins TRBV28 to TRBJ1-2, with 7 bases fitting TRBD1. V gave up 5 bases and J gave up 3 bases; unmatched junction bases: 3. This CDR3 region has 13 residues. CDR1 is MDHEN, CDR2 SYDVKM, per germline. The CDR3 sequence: CASSRGTDYGYTF. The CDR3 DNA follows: TGTGCCAGCAGTCGCGGGACAGACTATGGCTACACCTTC.

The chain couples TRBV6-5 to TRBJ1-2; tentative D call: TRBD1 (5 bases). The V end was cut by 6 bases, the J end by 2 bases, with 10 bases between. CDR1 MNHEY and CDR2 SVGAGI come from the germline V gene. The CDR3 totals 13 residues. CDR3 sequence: CASSFGANYGYTF. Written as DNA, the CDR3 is TGTGCCAGCAGCTTTGGGGCCAACTATGGCTACACCTTC.

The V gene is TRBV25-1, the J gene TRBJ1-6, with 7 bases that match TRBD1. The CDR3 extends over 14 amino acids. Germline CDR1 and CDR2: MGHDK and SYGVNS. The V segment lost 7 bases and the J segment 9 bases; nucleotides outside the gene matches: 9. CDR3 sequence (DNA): TGTGCCAGCATCCAGACAGGGAAAGGTTCACCCCTCCACTTT. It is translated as CASIQTGKGSPLHF.

The CDR3 loop is CASRQGNEQFF. The CDR3 coding sequence is TGTGCCAGCAGACAGGGCAATGAGCAGTTCTTC. This chain joins TRBV6-5 and TRBJ2-1, with D perhaps matching TRBD1 (6 bases). Trimming cost V 6 bases and J 6 bases, with 6 bases left between them. CDR3 length: 11 residues. Per germline, CDR1 MNHEY and CDR2 SVGAGI.

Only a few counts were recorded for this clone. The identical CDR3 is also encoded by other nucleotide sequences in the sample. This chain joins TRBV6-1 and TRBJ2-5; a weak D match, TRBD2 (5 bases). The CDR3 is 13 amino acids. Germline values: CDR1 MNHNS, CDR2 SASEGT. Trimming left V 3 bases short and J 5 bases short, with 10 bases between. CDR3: CASSDTRRETQYF. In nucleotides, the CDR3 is TGTGCCAGCAGTGATACTAGGAGGGAGACCCAGTACTTC.

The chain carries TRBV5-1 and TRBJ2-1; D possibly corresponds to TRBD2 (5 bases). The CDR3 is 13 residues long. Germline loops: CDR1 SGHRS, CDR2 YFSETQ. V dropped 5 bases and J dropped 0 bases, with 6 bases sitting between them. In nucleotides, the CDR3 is TGCGCCAGCAGTGAGGGCTCCTACAATGAGCAGTTCTTC. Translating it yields CASSEGSYNEQFF.

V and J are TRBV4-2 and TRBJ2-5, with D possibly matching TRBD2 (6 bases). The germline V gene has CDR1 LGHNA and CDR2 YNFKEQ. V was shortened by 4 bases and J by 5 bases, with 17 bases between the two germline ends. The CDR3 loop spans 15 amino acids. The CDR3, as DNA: TGTGCCAGCAGCCTGCATCACGGGGGTACGGAGACCCAGTACTTC. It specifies CASSLHHGGTETQYF.

The CDR3 coding sequence is TGTGCCACTCAGGGGGCGCGGAGCAATCAGCCCCAGCATTTT. Translated: CATQGARSNQPQHF. This chain links TRBV24-1 with TRBJ1-5; 8 bases are a match to TRBD1. V gave up 10 bases and J gave up 1 base; unmatched junction bases: 5. Per germline, CDR1 KGHDR and CDR2 SFDVKD. This CDR3 is built from 14 residues.

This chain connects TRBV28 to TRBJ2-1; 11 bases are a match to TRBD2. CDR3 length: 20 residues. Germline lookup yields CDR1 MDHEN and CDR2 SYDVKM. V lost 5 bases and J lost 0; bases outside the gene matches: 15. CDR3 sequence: CASSTPGLAGGPSSYNEQFF. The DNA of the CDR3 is TGTGCCAGCAGTACACCCGGTCTAGCGGGGGGTCCCAGCTCCTACAATGAGCAGTTCTTC. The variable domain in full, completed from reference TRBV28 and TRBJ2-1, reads DVKVTQSSRYLVKRTGEKVFLECVQDMDHENMFWYRQDPGLGLRLIYFSYDVKMKEKGDIPEGYSVSREKKERFSLILESASTNQTSMYLCASSTPGLAGGPSSYNEQFFGPGTRLTVL.

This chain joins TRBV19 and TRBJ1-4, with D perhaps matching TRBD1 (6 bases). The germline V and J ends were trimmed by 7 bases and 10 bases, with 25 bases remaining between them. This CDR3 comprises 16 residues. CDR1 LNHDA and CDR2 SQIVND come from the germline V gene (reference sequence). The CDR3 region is CASIRGGGKVSGKLFF. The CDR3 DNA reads TGTGCCAGTATCAGAGGGGGGGGGAAGGTAAGTGGAAAACTGTTTTTT.

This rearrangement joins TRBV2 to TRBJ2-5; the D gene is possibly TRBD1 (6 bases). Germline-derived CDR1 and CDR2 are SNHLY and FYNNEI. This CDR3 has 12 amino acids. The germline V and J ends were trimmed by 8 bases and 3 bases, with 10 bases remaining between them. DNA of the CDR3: TGTGCCAGCGGACAGATTAAAGAGACCCAGTACTTC. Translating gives CASGQIKETQYF.

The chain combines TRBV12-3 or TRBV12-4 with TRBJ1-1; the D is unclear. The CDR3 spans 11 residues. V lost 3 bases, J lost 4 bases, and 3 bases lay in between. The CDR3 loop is CASSFSTEAFF. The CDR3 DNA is TGTGCCAGCAGTTTTAGCACTGAAGCTTTCTTT.

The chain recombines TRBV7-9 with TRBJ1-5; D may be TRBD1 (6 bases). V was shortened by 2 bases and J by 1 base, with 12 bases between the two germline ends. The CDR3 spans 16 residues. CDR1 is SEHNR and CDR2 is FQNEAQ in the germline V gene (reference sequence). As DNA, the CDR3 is TGTGCCAGCAGCTTATACGGGGGGGCGAGCAATCAGCCCCAGCATTTT. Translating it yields CASSLYGGASNQPQHF.

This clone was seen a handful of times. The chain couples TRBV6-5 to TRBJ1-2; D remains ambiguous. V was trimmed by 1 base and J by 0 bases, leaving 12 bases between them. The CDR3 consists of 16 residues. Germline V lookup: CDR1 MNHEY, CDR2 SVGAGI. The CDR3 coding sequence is TGTGCCAGCAGTTACTTGGGCATCGCTGCTAACTATGGCTACACCTTC. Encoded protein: CASSYLGIAANYGYTF.

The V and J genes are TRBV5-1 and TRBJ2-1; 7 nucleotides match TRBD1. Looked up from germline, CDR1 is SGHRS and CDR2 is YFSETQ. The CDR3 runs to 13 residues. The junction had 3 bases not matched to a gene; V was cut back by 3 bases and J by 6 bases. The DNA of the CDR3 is TGCGCCAGCAGCTCGGGACAGAGCAATGAGCAGTTCTTC. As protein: CASSSGQSNEQFF.